What follows are 7 T cell receptor beta chains derived from one specimen sequenced in a study of blood T cell repertoires in COVID-19. Here immunoSEQ multiplex PCR was the method, and the copy in TCRdb shows in-frame clones only, minus some. This table has 90,000 to 120,000 clones, approximately 86% appearing once. The sample comprised PBMCs or T cells enriched from blood (not recorded which). These receptor sequences come from a woman aged 45-59 years who had recovered from COVID-19.

The gene calls are TRBV19 and TRBJ2-1; no firm D call. Germline CDR1 and CDR2: LNHDA and SQIVND (reference sequence). The CDR3 is 10 amino acids. Trimming removed 9 bases at V and 6 bases at J, with 6 bases between. CDR3 DNA: TGTGCCAGCCAGCGCAATGAGCAGTTCTTC. Translation: CASQRNEQFF.

CDR3 DNA sequence: TGTGCCATCAGTGACCCCGGGGGGCCAGGGGTCCCAAATGAGCAGTTCTTC. Encoded protein: CAISDPGGPGVPNEQFF. The V gene is TRBV10-3, the J gene TRBJ2-1; D is possibly TRBD2 (7 bases). V was trimmed by 3 bases and J by 7 bases, leaving 22 bases between them. This CDR3 is built from 17 residues. Germline V gives CDR1 ENHRY, CDR2 SYGVKD.

This chain links TRBV5-1 with TRBJ2-3; TRBD2 aligns across 14 bases. In germline, CDR1 is SGHRS, CDR2 YFSETQ. The J segment lost 4 bases and the V segment lost 3 bases, leaving 4 bases of the junction unmatched. The CDR3 contains 16 residues. The CDR3 DNA follows: TGCGCCAGCAGCTCGGGACTAGCGGGAGTATCAGATACGCAGTATTTT. This gives the protein CASSSGLAGVSDTQYF.

This CDR3 reads CASETSGGPLNEQFF. The CDR3 region has the DNA TGTGCCAGCGAGACTAGCGGGGGCCCCCTCAATGAGCAGTTCTTC. The V and J genes are TRBV28 and TRBJ2-1, with 12 bases lining up with TRBD2. CDR3 length: 15 residues. V trimming: 8 bases; J trimming: 6 bases; junction bases outside the gene matches: 8. The germline gives CDR1 MDHEN, CDR2 SYDVKM.

CDR3 protein: CATSRKTDRSGTPLHF. The CDR3 region has the DNA TGTGCCACCAGCAGAAAAACCGACCGGTCGGGGACACCCCTCCACTTT. The chain couples TRBV15 to TRBJ1-6, with D unresolved. This CDR3 comprises 16 residues. CDR1 is LNHNV, CDR2 YYDKDF, per germline (reference sequence). The V and J ends lost 2 bases and 11 bases respectively, with 19 bases between them.

V gene TRBV30 combines with J gene TRBJ2-1, with a weak D call TRBD1 (6 bases). Germline-derived CDR1 and CDR2 are GTSNPN and SVGIG (reference sequence). V lost 2 bases to trimming and J lost 6 bases, with 17 bases between them. The CDR3 extends over 15 amino acids. The CDR3 DNA is TGTGCCTGGAGTACCCCCCGAGAGGGGGTCAATGAGCAGTTCTTC. Translated, it gives CAWSTPREGVNEQFF. Complete variable domain (other parts from reference TRBV30 and TRBJ2-1): SQTIHQWPATLVQPVGSPLSLECTVEGTSNPNLYWYRQAAGRGLQLLFYSVGIGQISSEVPQNLSASRPQDRQFILSSKKLLLSDSGFYLCAWSTPREGVNEQFFGPGTRLTVL.

This rearrangement joins TRBV5-1 to TRBJ1-6; D perhaps matches TRBD1 (5 bases). This CDR3 has 13 amino acids. The germline CDR1 and CDR2 sequences are SGHRS and YFSETQ. The V end was cut by 5 bases, the J end by 10 bases, with 13 bases between. CDR3 protein: CASRPAQESPLHF. The DNA of the CDR3 is TGCGCCAGCAGACCCGCACAGGAGTCACCCCTCCACTTT.